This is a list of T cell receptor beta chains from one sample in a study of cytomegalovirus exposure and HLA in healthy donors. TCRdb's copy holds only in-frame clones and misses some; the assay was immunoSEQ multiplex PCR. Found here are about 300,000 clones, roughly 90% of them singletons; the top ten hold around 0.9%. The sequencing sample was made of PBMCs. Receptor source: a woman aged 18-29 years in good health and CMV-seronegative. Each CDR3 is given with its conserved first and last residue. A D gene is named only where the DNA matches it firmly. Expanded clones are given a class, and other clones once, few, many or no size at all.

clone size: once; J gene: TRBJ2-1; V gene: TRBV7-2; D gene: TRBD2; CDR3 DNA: TGTGCCAGCAGCTTAAGCGGGAGACCAAACACGTTCTTC; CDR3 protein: CASSLSGRPNTFF
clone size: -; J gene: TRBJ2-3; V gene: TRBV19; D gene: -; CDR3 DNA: TGTGCCAGTAGTATCCGGGGAGAGTCGGATACGCAGTATTTT; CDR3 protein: CASSIRGESDTQYF
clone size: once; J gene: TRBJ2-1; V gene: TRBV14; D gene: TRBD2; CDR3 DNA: TGTGCCAGCAGCCAAGATTCAGGGAGGGGATTAGTGCAGTTCTTC; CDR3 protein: CASSQDSGRGLVQFF
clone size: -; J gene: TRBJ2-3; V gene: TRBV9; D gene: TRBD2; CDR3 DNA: TGTGCCAGCAGCGCTCTAGCGGGAAGCACAGATACGCAGTATTTT; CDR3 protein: CASSALAGSTDTQYF
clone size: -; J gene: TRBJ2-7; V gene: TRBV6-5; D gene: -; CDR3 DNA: TGTGCCAGCAGTTACTTAACCTACGAGCAGTACTTC; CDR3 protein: CASSYLTYEQYF
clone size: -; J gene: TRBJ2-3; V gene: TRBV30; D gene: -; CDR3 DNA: TGTGCCTGGAGTTCCTACCCCGTTGGTAGCGGCAGCACAGATACGCAGTATTTT; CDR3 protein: CAWSSYPVGSGSTDTQYF
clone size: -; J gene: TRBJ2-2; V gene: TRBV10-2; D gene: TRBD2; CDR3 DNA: TGCGCCAGCAGGGCCGCAGGCGGGAGTAGTACCGGGGAGCTGTTTTTT; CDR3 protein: CASRAAGGSSTGELFF
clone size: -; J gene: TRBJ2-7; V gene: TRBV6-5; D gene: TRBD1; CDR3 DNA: TGTGCCAGCAGTTACTCCGGGACAGGGATTGTCGAGCAGTACTTC; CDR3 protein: CASSYSGTGIVEQYF
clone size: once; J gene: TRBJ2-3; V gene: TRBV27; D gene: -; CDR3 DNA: TGTGCCAGCAGTTTTTACACCGGGAGCACAGATACGCAGTATTTT; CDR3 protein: CASSFYTGSTDTQYF
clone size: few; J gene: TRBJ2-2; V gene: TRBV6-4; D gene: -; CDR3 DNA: TGTGCCAGCAGTGACTCGGTTCGGGGGGCAACCGGGGAGCTGTTTTTT; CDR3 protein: CASSDSVRGATGELFF
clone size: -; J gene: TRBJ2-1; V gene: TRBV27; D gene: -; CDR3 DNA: TGTGCCAGCAGTCGTACGTTGCAGGGAGGCAATGAGCAGTTCTTC; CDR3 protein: CASSRTLQGGNEQFF
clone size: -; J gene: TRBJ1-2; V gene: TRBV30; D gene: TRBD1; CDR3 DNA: TGTGCCTGGTCGATAGAGGGACAGGGGTATGGCTACACCTTC; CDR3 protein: CAWSIEGQGYGYTF
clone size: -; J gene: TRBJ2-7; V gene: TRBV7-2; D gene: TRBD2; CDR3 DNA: TGTGCCAGCAGCTTATGGGTAGCGGGAGGTCGGTTCCGTGTCTACGAGCAGTACTTC; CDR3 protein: CASSLWVAGGRFRVYEQYF
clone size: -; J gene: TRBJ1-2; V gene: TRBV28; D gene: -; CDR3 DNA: TGTGCCAGCAGTTTAGCGGGCTACTATGGCTACACCTTC; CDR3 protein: CASSLAGYYGYTF
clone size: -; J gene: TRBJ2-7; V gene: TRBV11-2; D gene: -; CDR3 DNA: TGTGCCAGCAGCCCCCTCTACGAGCAGTACTTC; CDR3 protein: CASSPLYEQYF
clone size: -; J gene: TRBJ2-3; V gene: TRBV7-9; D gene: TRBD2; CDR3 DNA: TGTGCCAGCAGCTTAGCGGGAGCGGGAGTTACAGATACGCAGTATTTT; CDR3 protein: CASSLAGAGVTDTQYF
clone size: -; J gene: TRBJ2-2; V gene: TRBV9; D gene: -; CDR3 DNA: TGTGCCAGCAGCGTACTGCCAACTCTAGACAGAAACACATTCACCGGGGAGCTGTTTTTT; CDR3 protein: CASSVLPTLDRNTFTGELFF
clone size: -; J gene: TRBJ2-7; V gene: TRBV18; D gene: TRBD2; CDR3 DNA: TGTGCCAGCTCACTAGGGACTAGCGTGCAAGAGCAGTACTTC; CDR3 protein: CASSLGTSVQEQYF
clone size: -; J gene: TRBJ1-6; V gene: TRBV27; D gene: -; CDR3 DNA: TGTGCCAGCAGTTTGGTCCCTCTCAGGGATAGCCCTAATTCACCCCTCCACTTT; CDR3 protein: CASSLVPLRDSPNSPLHF
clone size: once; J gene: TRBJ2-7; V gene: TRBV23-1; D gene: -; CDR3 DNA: TGCGCCAGCATGGGACTGCAACAGCCCTACGAGCAGTACTTC; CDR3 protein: CASMGLQQPYEQYF
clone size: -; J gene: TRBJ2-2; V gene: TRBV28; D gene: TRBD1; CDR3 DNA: TGTGCCAGCAGTTATCCGACAGGGACCTCGAACACCGGGGAGCTGTTTTTT; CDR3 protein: CASSYPTGTSNTGELFF
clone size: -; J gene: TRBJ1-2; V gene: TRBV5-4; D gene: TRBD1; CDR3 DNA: TGTGCCAGCAGCGGACGGACAGGGGCAGGGGGCTACACCTTC; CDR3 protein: CASSGRTGAGGYTF
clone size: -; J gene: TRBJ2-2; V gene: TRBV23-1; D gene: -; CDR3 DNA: TGCGCCAGCAGTCTCTTTGCCTCTACACAGGGATACACCGGGGAGCTGTTTTTT; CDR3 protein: CASSLFASTQGYTGELFF
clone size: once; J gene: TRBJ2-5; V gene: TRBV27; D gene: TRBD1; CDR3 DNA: TGTGCCAGCAGTCTTACCCGGGACAGAGAGACCCAGTACTTC; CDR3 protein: CASSLTRDRETQYF
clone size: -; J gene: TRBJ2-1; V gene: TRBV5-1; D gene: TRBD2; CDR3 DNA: TGCGCCAGCAGCTTGGCCCGGATGACTAGCGGGAAGGAAGATGAGCAGTTCTTC; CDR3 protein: CASSLARMTSGKEDEQFF
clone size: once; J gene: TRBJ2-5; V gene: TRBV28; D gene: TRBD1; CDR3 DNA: TGTGCCAGCTGGGGGGGGGCGACAGGGGGTGAAACAGGGGAGACCCAGTACTTC; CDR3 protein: CASWGGATGGETGETQYF
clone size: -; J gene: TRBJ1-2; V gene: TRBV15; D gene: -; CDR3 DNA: TGTGCCACCAGCAGAGGCCGGACGGGAGGTGGCTACACCTTC; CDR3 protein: CATSRGRTGGGYTF
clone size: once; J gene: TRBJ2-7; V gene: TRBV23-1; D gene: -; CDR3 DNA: TGCGCCAGCAGTCGGTTCAGCCGGGACTCCCTCTACGAGCAGTACTTC; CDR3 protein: CASSRFSRDSLYEQYF
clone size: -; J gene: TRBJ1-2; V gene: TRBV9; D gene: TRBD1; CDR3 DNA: TGTGCCAGCAGAGGACAGGGCAACCATGGCTACACCTTC; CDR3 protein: CASRGQGNHGYTF
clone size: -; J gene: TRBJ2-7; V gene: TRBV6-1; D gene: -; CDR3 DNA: TGTGCCAGCAGTGAACTAGCGAGGAGTTACGAGCAGTACTTC; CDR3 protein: CASSELARSYEQYF
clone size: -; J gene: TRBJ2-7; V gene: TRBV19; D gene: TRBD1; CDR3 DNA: TGTGCCAGTAGTCCGGCCCGAGGTGGGACAGGGGGCGCCGAGCAGTACTTC; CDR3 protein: CASSPARGGTGGAEQYF
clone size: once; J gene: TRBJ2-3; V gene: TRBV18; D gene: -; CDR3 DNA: TGTGCCAGCTCAATTCGACAGGCCCCAGATACGCAGTATTTT; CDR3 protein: CASSIRQAPDTQYF
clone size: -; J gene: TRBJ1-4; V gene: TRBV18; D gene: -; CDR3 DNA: TGTGCCAGCTCACCCCTCAGGGATGAAAAACTGTTTTTT; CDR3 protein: CASSPLRDEKLFF
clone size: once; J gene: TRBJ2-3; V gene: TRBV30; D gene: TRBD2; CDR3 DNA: TGTGCCTGGACGGCGGGAGGGCTTAGCACAGATACGCAGTATTTT; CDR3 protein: CAWTAGGLSTDTQYF
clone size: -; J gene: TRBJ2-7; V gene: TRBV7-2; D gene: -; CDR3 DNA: TGTGCCAGCAGTTCCCGGGATAGGAATGAGCAGTACTTC; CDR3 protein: CASSSRDRNEQYF
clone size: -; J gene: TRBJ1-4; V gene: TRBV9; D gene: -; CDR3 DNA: TGTGCCAGCAGCGCGGACCCCGGGAGTGAAAAACTGTTTTTT; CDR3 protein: CASSADPGSEKLFF
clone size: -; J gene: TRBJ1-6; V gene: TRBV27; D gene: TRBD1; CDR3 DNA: TGTGCCAGCAGTAAACCCTCAGGGGGCCCTAATTCACCCCTCCACTTT; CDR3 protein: CASSKPSGGPNSPLHF
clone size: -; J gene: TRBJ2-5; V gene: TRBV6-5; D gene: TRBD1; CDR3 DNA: TGTGCCAGCAGTACAGGGGGCCCCGCGACCCAGTACTTC; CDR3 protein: CASSTGGPATQYF
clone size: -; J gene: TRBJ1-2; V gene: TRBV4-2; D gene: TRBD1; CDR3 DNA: TGTGCCAGCAGCCAAGAATCTGACAGGGACCAGGCTACCTATGGCTACACCTTC; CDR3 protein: CASSQESDRDQATYGYTF
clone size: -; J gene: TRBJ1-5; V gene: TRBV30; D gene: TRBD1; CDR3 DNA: TGTGCCTGGAGTGTCGGGACAGGGCGGCAGCCCCAGCATTTT; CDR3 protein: CAWSVGTGRQPQHF
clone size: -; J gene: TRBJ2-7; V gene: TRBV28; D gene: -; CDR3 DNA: TGTGCCAGCAGCGTGAGAGGGTACGAGCAGTACTTC; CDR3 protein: CASSVRGYEQYF
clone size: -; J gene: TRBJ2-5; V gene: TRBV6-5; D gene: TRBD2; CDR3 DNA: TGTGCCAGCAGAAGGACTAGCGGGAGTAGGGAGACCCAGTACTTC; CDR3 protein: CASRRTSGSRETQYF
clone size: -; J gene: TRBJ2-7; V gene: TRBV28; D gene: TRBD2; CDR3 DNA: TGTGCCAGCAGTTTTCTTCTAGCGGAGGGGGAGCAGTACTTC; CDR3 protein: CASSFLLAEGEQYF
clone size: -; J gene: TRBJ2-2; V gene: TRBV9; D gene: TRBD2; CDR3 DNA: TGTGCCAGCAGCAGATCCCTAGCGGGAGGGCCATTCGTCACCGGGGAGCTGTTTTTT; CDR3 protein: CASSRSLAGGPFVTGELFF
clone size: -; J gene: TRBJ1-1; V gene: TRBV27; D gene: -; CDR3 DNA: TGTGCCAGCAGTCCTCGGACAGTCATGAACACTGAAGCTTTCTTT; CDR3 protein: CASSPRTVMNTEAFF
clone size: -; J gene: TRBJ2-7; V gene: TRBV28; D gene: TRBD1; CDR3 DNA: TGTGCCAGCAGTACACCGGGACAGGGGGCCGGCGAGCAGTACTTC; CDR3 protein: CASSTPGQGAGEQYF
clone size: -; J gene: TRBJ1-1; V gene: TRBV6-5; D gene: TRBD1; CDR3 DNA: TGTGCCAGCAGTTATTACAGGGGAACTGAAGCTTTCTTT; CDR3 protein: CASSYYRGTEAFF
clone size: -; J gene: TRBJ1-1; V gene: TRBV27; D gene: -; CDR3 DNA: TGTGCCAGCAAGAGGGTCTTCCCCCAAAACAGCGGCGAAGCTTTCTTT; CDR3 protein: CASKRVFPQNSGEAFF
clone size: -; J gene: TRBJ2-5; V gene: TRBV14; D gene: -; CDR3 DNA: TGTGCCAGCAGCCAAGCTTTTAAGACACGGGAGACCCAGTACTTC; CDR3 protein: CASSQAFKTRETQYF
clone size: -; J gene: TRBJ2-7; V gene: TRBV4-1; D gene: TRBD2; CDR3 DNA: TGCGCCAGCAGCCAAGATCCCCTAGCGGGAGGGTACGAGCAGTACTTC; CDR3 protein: CASSQDPLAGGYEQYF